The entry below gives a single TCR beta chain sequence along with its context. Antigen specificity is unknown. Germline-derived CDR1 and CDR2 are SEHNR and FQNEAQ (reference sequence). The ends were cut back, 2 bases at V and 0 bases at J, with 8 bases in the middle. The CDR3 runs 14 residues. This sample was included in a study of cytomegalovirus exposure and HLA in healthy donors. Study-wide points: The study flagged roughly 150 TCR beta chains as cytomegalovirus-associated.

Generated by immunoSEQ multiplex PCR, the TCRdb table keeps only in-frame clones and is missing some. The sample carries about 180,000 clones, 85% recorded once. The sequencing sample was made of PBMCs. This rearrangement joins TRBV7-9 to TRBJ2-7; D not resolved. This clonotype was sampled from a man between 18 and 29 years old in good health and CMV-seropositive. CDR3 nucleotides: TGTGCCAGCAGCTTACGTCAGGTCTCCTACGAGCAGTACTTC. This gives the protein CASSLRQVSYEQYF.